This TCR beta chain was sequenced in a study of spatial heterogeneity in lung cancer. Unique molecular identifiers tagged every individual TCR cDNA molecule. TCRdb itself ran the 5' RACE reads through MiXCR, one entry per CDR3 protein. The data hold some 45,000 distinct CDR3 sequences, with about an eighth observed a single time. Regarding time point: sample taken at primary tumor resection. Unsorted tumor, nontumor lung tissue or cryopreserved PBMC supplied the whole RNA. This clonotype was seen repeatedly, ten times or more. The CDR3 totals 14 residues. Germline V gene data show CDR1 as MDHEN and CDR2 as SYDVKM. V lost 3 bases, J lost 0 bases, and 3 bases lay in between.

The V and J genes are TRBV28 and TRBJ2-6; D not resolved. The clonotype comes from a female donor with early-stage non-small cell lung cancer. The material sequenced was PBMCs, taken at surgery. The CDR3 sequence is CASSFDSGANVLTF. The CDR3 DNA reads TGTGCCAGCAGTTTTGACTCTGGGGCCAACGTCCTGACTTTC. Full variable domain (missing parts from reference TRBV28 and TRBJ2-6): DVKVTQSSRYLVKRTGEKVFLECVQDMDHENMFWYRQDPGLGLRLIYFSYDVKMKEKGDIPEGYSVSREKKERFSLILESASTNQTSMYLCASSFDSGANVLTFGAGSRLTVL.